These 21 T cell receptor beta chains share one sample of origin, sequenced in a study of shared clonotypes between healthy human individuals. Profiled with immunoSEQ multiplex PCR; TCRdb holds only in-frame clones, not every one. In the table there are approximately 2,000,000 clones, roughly 92% of which are singletons. Sequencing used naive CD4+ T cells from PBMCs. Documented subset: CD45RA+ positively selected. The receptors derive from a man between 18 and 35 years old in good health. Some clones in this sample may be carry-over from other donors' samples.

V gene TRBV5-1 combines with J gene TRBJ2-7; a possible D gene is TRBD1 (5 bases). From germline, CDR1 is SGHRS and CDR2 YFSETQ. The CDR3 has 14 residues. The V end was cut by 4 bases, the J end by 0 bases, with 11 bases between. As DNA, the CDR3 is TGCGCCAGCAGCCACAAGACAGACTCCTACGAGCAGTACTTC. Translated, it gives CASSHKTDSYEQYF.

The chain joins TRBV7-2 to TRBJ1-5, with D hard to call. CDR1 is SGHTA, CDR2 FQGNSA, per germline. The V gene lost 1 base and the J gene lost 6 bases, with 13 bases spanning the gap. The CDR3 extends over 15 amino acids. The CDR3 protein is CASSLVLGLGQPQHF. CDR3 in DNA: TGTGCCAGCAGCTTAGTGTTAGGCTTAGGTCAGCCCCAGCATTTT. Full variable domain (outside the CDR3, taken from reference TRBV7-2 and TRBJ1-5): GAGVSQSPSNKVTEKGKDVELRCDPISGHTALYWYRQSLGQGLEFLIYFQGNSAPDKSGLPSDRFSAERTGGSVSTLTIQRTQQEDSAVYLCASSLVLGLGQPQHFGDGTRLSIL.

The chain employs TRBV2 and TRBJ2-7; D is uncertain. The germline V gene has CDR1 SNHLY and CDR2 FYNNEI. This CDR3 is built from 11 residues. V dropped 3 bases and J dropped 9 bases, with 9 bases sitting between them. CDR3 loop: CASSDRLGQYF. The CDR3 DNA follows: TGTGCCAGCAGTGATCGTTTGGGGCAGTACTTC.

This clone has only one observation. The chain joins TRBV5-5 to TRBJ1-4, with unresolved D. Trimming shortened V by 4 bases and J by 0 bases, and 13 bases separated the two germline ends. Germline V lookup: CDR1 SGHKS, CDR2 YYEKEE (reference sequence). The CDR3 is 16 residues long. In nucleotides, the CDR3 is TGTGCCAGCAGCCCGAGTACAGCGGCAACTAATGAAAAACTGTTTTTT. Protein: CASSPSTAATNEKLFF.

The chain combines TRBV9 with TRBJ1-5; D might be TRBD1 (5 bases). This CDR3 region has 15 residues. V lost 4 bases to trimming and J lost 2 bases, with 13 bases between them. CDR1 and CDR2 (germline): SGDLS, YYNGEE. The CDR3 region is CASSRGVFGNQPQHF. In DNA, the CDR3 is TGTGCCAGCAGCCGAGGGGTGTTTGGCAATCAGCCCCAGCATTTT.

The J gene is TRBJ1-1, the V gene TRBV4-3, with TRBD1 as a possible D gene (6 bases). The ends were cut back, 1 base at V and 1 base at J, with 13 bases in the middle. The CDR3 loop spans 16 amino acids. CDR1 and CDR2 (germline): LGHNA, YSLEER. The CDR3 is CASSQAGGRTNTEAFF. The CDR3 DNA sequence: TGCGCCAGCAGCCAAGCCGGGGGGCGGACGAACACTGAAGCTTTCTTT.

V and J are TRBV29-1 and TRBJ2-3, with TRBD1 as a possible D gene (6 bases). CDR1 is SQVTM, CDR2 ANQGSEA, per germline. The CDR3 is 12 amino acids. V was trimmed by 8 bases and J by 4 bases, leaving 13 bases between them. This CDR3 is CSIHRAADTQYF. CDR3 nucleotides: TGCAGCATTCACAGGGCCGCAGATACGCAGTATTTT.

The CDR3 is CASSLDRATRGNEQFF. The DNA of the CDR3 is TGCGCCAGCAGCTTGGACAGGGCTACTAGAGGCAATGAGCAGTTCTTC. The V and J genes are TRBV5-1 and TRBJ2-1; D is possibly TRBD1 (6 bases). With 0 bases removed from V and 6 bases from J, the gap between germline ends came to 16 bases. Per germline, CDR1 SGHRS and CDR2 YFSETQ. The CDR3 is 16 amino acids.

The chain joins TRBV6-5 to TRBJ2-1; tentatively, D is TRBD2 (5 bases). CDR3 size: 14 residues. Trimming left V 6 bases short and J 2 bases short, with 11 bases between. Germline CDR1 and CDR2: MNHEY and SVGAGI. The CDR3 loop is CASSPSGPYNEQFF. In DNA, the CDR3 is TGTGCCAGCAGCCCAAGCGGACCCTACAATGAGCAGTTCTTC.

The chain couples TRBV2 to TRBJ2-3; TRBD2 matches 7 bases. The CDR3 totals 16 residues. With 5 bases clipped from V and 1 base from J, the junction kept 9 bases outside the gene matches. Germline-derived CDR1 and CDR2 are SNHLY and FYNNEI. The CDR3 sequence is CASSTRASGRTDTQYF. CDR3 nucleotides: TGTGCCAGCAGTACCCGCGCTAGCGGCCGCACAGATACGCAGTATTTT.

The sample holds one count of this clone. V gene TRBV6-4 combines with J gene TRBJ2-1, with 8 bases fitting TRBD2. The germline CDR1 and CDR2 sequences are MRHNA and SNTAGT. The V and J ends lost 5 bases and 2 bases, in that order; junction bases with no gene match: 5. The CDR3 length is 15 residues. The DNA for the CDR3 is TGTGCCAGCAGTTTAGCGGGAACCACCTACAATGAGCAGTTCTTC. Encoded protein: CASSLAGTTYNEQFF.

This clone was seen once. The chain uses TRBV5-8 and TRBJ2-1; D uncertain. This CDR3 comprises 11 residues. Trimming took 4 bases from V and 7 from J, leaving 6 bases between them. The germline V gene has CDR1 SGHTS and CDR2 YDEGEE. The CDR3 protein is CASSRENEQFF. The CDR3 DNA is TGTGCCAGCAGCAGAGAAAATGAGCAGTTCTTC. Looking up the rest from reference TRBV5-8 and TRBJ2-1 gives the full variable domain: EAGVTQSPTHLIKTRGQQATLRCSPISGHTSVYWYQQALGLGLQFLLWYDEGEERNRGNFPPRFSGRQFPNYSSELNVNALELEDSALYLCASSRENEQFFGPGTRLTVL.

The chain employs TRBV4-1 and TRBJ2-3; D may be TRBD2 (6 bases). V was shortened by 5 bases and J by 2 bases, with 17 bases between the two germline ends. The V gene's germline CDR1 is MGHRA and CDR2 YSYEKL. There are 16 residues in the CDR3. The DNA of the CDR3 is TGCGCCAGCAGCTCTTTTCCTAGCGCCTTCACAGATACGCAGTATTTT. Translation: CASSSFPSAFTDTQYF.

The chain joins TRBV28 to TRBJ1-2; 9 nucleotides match TRBD1. J was trimmed by 8 bases and V by 6 bases; bases with no gene match: 13. Germline CDR1 reads MDHEN; CDR2 reads SYDVKM. The length of the CDR3 is 15 residues. CDR3 nucleotide sequence: TGTGCCAGCAGCCTCCCCCTGGGACAGGGCCAGGGCTACACCTTC. Translation gives CASSLPLGQGQGYTF.

The J gene is TRBJ1-1, the V gene TRBV18; no definite D call. There are 11 residues in the CDR3. Germline-derived CDR1 and CDR2 are KGHSH and LQKENI. Trimming left V 6 bases short and J 1 base short, with 3 bases between. CDR3 residues: CASSTNTEAFF. In DNA form, the CDR3 reads TGTGCCAGCTCTACGAACACTGAAGCTTTCTTT.

This chain joins TRBV14 and TRBJ1-2; 12 bases align to TRBD1. Germline assignment: CDR1 SGHDN and CDR2 FVKESK. The V gene end was trimmed by 2 bases and the J gene end by 7 bases; junction bases not matched to a gene: 5. This CDR3 contains 15 residues. CDR3 protein: CASSQPGQGAVGYTF. CDR3 nucleotides: TGTGCCAGCAGCCAACCGGGACAGGGGGCGGTTGGCTACACCTTC.

This chain uses TRBV27 with TRBJ1-4; a weak D match, TRBD1 (5 bases). V was trimmed by 5 bases and J by 8 bases, leaving 15 bases between them. The CDR3 is 14 amino acids. Germline V gives CDR1 MNHEY, CDR2 SMNVEV (reference sequence). For the CDR3, the DNA is TGTGCCAGCAGTCCAACGGGGCGTCGAGAAAAACTGTTTTTT. This sequence encodes CASSPTGRREKLFF. The whole variable domain, filled in from reference TRBV27 and TRBJ1-4, reads EAQVTQNPRYLITVTGKKLTVTCSQNMNHEYMSWYRQDPGLGLRQIYYSMNVEVTDKGDVPEGYKVSRKEKRNFPLILESPSPNQTSLYFCASSPTGRREKLFFGSGTQLSVL.

The rearrangement links TRBV7-8 to TRBJ1-2; no clear D gene. CDR1 and CDR2 from the germline V gene are SGHVS and FQNEAQ. This CDR3 comprises 15 residues. Trimming pared 6 bases from V and 4 bases from J, leaving 18 bases between. CDR3 DNA sequence: TGTGCCAGCAGACCTAGACCATCTACCTCCTATGGCTACACCTTC. This encodes CASRPRPSTSYGYTF.

The J gene is TRBJ1-1, the V gene TRBV2; the D is unclear. The ends were cut back, 5 bases at V and 5 bases at J, with 3 bases in the middle. Germline CDR1 is SNHLY and CDR2 is FYNNEI. The CDR3 runs to 10 residues. This CDR3 reads CASSITEAFF. The DNA of the CDR3 is TGTGCCAGCAGTATAACTGAAGCTTTCTTT.

J is TRBJ2-3 and V is TRBV25-1, with D hard to call. Trimming cost V 0 bases and J 8 bases, with 6 bases left between them. This CDR3 is 12 amino acids long. Germline V gives CDR1 MGHDK, CDR2 SYGVNS. The CDR3: CASSEYGGTQYF. The DNA of the CDR3 is TGTGCCAGCAGTGAATACGGTGGTACGCAGTATTTT.

The chain carries TRBV5-1 and TRBJ1-1, with D possibly TRBD1 on 5 matching bases. Germline CDR1 reads SGHRS; CDR2 reads YFSETQ. Trimming pared 0 bases from V and 7 bases from J, leaving 10 bases between. This CDR3 is built from 13 residues. Here the CDR3 reads CASSLAQGGEAFF. CDR3 nucleotides: TGCGCCAGCAGCTTGGCGCAGGGAGGTGAAGCTTTCTTT.